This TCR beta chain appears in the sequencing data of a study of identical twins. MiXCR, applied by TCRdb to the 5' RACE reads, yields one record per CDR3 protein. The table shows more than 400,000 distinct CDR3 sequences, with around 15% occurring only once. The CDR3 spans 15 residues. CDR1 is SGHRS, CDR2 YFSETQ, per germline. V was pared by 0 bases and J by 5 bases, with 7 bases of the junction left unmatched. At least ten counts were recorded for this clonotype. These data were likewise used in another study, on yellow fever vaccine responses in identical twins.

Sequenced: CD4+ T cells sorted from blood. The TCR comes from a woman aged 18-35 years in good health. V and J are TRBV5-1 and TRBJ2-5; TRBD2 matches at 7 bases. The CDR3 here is CASSLGLARMETQYF. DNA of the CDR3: TGCGCCAGCAGCTTGGGACTAGCTCGGATGGAGACCCAGTACTTC.